These 5 T cell receptor beta chains originate from one sample sequenced in a study. TCRdb processed the 5' RACE reads anew with MiXCR; each CDR3 protein has one entry. The sample has roughly 56,000 distinct CDR3 sequences, approximately 31% seen once. The sequencing input was tumor-infiltrating naive CD4+ T cells sorted from the breast tumor. Subset of the sample: naive CD4+ T cells, CD4+CD45RA+CD25-. These receptors were collected from a female donor with breast cancer.

Judged by abundance, this clonotype is medium-sized. The chain couples TRBV7-9 to TRBJ2-3; 7 bases match TRBD1. This CDR3 contains 16 residues. V lost 2 bases, J lost 3 bases, and 8 bases stayed unmatched. Germline CDR1 reads SEHNR; CDR2 reads FQNEAQ (reference sequence). The CDR3 protein is CASSLSNRGATDTQYF. CDR3 nucleotides: TGTGCCAGCAGCTTATCAAACAGGGGTGCGACAGATACGCAGTATTTT.

This clonotype has only a few counts. The chain joins TRBV7-3 to TRBJ2-2; 8 bases match TRBD1. CDR3 length equals 17 residues. V was pared by 0 bases and J by 4 bases, with 7 bases of the junction left unmatched. Germline CDR1 is SGHTA and CDR2 is FQGTGA. CDR3 nucleotides: TGTGCCAGCAGCTTAACGGGTCTCACAGGGGGCACCGGGGAGCTGTTTTTT. Its translation is CASSLTGLTGGTGELFF.

The chain couples TRBV7-2 to TRBJ1-1; 7 bases match TRBD1. Germline V lookup: CDR1 SGHTA, CDR2 FQGNSA. With V trimmed by 8 bases and J by 8 bases, 8 bases remained unmatched. The CDR3 sequence is 12 residues long. The CDR3 loop is CASGSMTGEAFF. DNA of the CDR3: TGTGCCAGCGGCTCAATGACAGGGGAAGCTTTCTTT.

Written as DNA, the CDR3 is TGTGCCAGCAGTTTCAGGGCGTCAGGGGTAGCCAAAAACATTCAGTACTTC. Protein product: CASSFRASGVAKNIQYF. The rearrangement uses TRBV6-5 and TRBJ2-4; TRBD1 is a possible D gene (6 bases). CDR3 size: 17 residues. V was cut by 4 bases and J by 0 bases, with 16 bases left in between. Germline loops: CDR1 MNHEY, CDR2 SVGAGI.

The J gene is TRBJ1-1, the V gene TRBV19; D is uncertain. Trimming removed 5 bases from V and 4 bases from J, with 14 bases in between. There are 14 residues in the CDR3. The germline gives CDR1 LNHDA, CDR2 SQIVND (reference sequence). CDR3 sequence (DNA): TGTGCCAGTAGTCCGGACGGGCGGGGCACTGAAGCTTTCTTT. Its translation is CASSPDGRGTEAFF.